This T cell receptor (beta chain) was sequenced during a study of T cells after yellow fever vaccination (dated by TCRdb to 2018 to 2020). About the full investigation: Libraries from fractions with low cell numbers were prepared with the SMART-Seq v4 Ultra Low Input RNA kit. To follow T-cell clones before and after primary and booster YFV17D yellow fever vaccination, bulk TCR alpha and beta repertoires were sequenced over time. The cohort comprised two healthy male donors, one aged 18 to 29 and one aged 30 to 40 years. Bulk PBMC replicates and cell subsets were isolated from blood drawn at multiple timepoints before and after both primary and secondary immunization.

A remark on this clonotype: The antigen it recognizes is unknown. Base qualities are not at hand, and no much larger clone is one base apart.

The research as a whole found: After the booster, most clones that had expanded after primary vaccination were detected again (roughly 96% of CD4 and around nine tenths of CD8), suggesting broad maintenance of memory. A small share of clonotypes occurred in both CD4 and CD8 compartments, likely arising from convergent recombination. FACS-sorted repertoires could contain abundant contaminating clonotypes from the bulk population, so computational filtering was required. Compared with the primary T-cell response, the secondary T-cell response was faster but weaker, reaching its peak on day 5 rather than on day 15. Because only two donors were included in the study, the extent to which the findings can be generalized is limited.

TCR cDNA was synthesized by 5'RACE template switching, which introduced a universal primer site and unique molecular identifiers. Priming for cDNA synthesis came from both the TCR alpha and TCR beta constant segments. Two PCR steps were used to amplify libraries, with sample barcodes and sequencing adapters being added in the second step. Libraries were sequenced on Illumina HiSeq 2500 (2x100 bp) or NovaSeq (2x150 bp). The study's own analysis went as follows. Reads were demultiplexed and collapsed into UMI consensus sequences with MIGEC, and V(D)J alignment was performed with MiXCR. Vaccine-responding clonotypes were defined with edgeR using replicate PBMC samples, requiring FDR below 0.01 and a log2 fold change above 5 up to day 15. Each bulk clonotype was labeled CD4 or CD8 based on which sequenced repertoire, CD4 or CD8, contained the clonotype at higher abundance. TCRdb's own reprocessing of the public reads used fastp at Q25 and MiXCR and kept productive beta chains. A single entry per CDR3 protein holds the most common genes and DNA from its merged rows. What appears here as the V and J calls and clone size reflects TCRdb's work, not the paper's. The sample records about 580,000 distinct CDR3 sequences, around 17% of which are singletons. The ten largest clones add up to approximately 15% of the sample.

This specimen's treatment or condition label, per the study, means: live attenuated yellow fever vaccine strain. At each blood-draw timepoint, two biological replicates of bulk PBMCs were collected. A standard Ficoll-Paque protocol was used to isolate PBMCs from peripheral blood. RNA was extracted with TriZol from bulk PBMCs, CD4 and CD8 fractions, and dextramer-positive and dextramer-negative fractions. The CDR3 measures 11 amino acids from cysteine to phenylalanine. Only CDR3 DNA remains: 33 bases, in frame from the first base. V is clipped by 3 bases and J by 10 bases, and the sequence between their germline boundaries is 10 bases long. The germline V gene supplies CDR1 SGHDT and CDR2 YYEEEE.

The chain joins TRBV5-6 to TRBJ1-1, and TRBD1 may be the D gene, going by 5 matching bases. Sequencing used PBMCs, obtained more than 4 days after the first yellow fever vaccination. The clonotype originates from a man between 18 and 35 years old who received the YFV17D yellow fever vaccine. The CDR3 here reads CASSWEGRAFF. In nucleotides, the sequence is TGTGCCAGCAGCTGGGAGGGACGAGCTTTCTTT.